This is a list of T cell receptor beta chains from one sample in a study of CD8+ T cells in alopecia areata. Libraries were prepared by immunoSEQ multiplex PCR; TCRdb keeps only in-frame clonotypes and omits some of them. This table has 150,000 or so clones, roughly 50% appearing once. Material for sequencing was CD4+ T cells sorted from blood. The receptors derive from a human donor with alopecia areata. Both conserved end residues are trimmed from each CDR3. The D gene is left open where the match is weak. Size values are once, few and many counts, or a class for expanded clones, and some rows have none.

j_call	clone_size	d_call	v_call	cdr3_aa
TRBJ2-7	-	-	TRBV7-3	ASSPTGGHEQY
TRBJ2-4	few	-	TRBV5-4	ASSLARRNIQY
TRBJ1-2	few	TRBD1	TRBV25-1	ASSRRDREGWNGYT
TRBJ1-1	-	-	TRBV7-3	ASSLWVRTEAF
TRBJ2-5	-	-	TRBV11-2	ASSFDRQETQY
TRBJ2-5	-	-	TRBV2	ASSVESWETQY
TRBJ2-1	-	-	TRBV15	ATSRDLGRRSYNEQF
TRBJ2-1	-	TRBD1	TRBV29-1	SASGTDPYNEQF
TRBJ2-4	-	TRBD1	TRBV30	AWGADRDRGRVAKNIQY
TRBJ2-4	-	-	TRBV5-6	ASSRSWLPKNIQY
TRBJ2-7	-	-	TRBV5-1	ASSSGTPHHSVYEQY
TRBJ1-1	-	-	TRBV29-1	SVVRAQNTEAF
TRBJ2-2	few	TRBD1	TRBV5-4	ASRRDRGVTGELF
TRBJ2-7	-	TRBD2	TRBV4-2	ASSQGGGLAGAYEQY
TRBJ2-1	-	TRBD2	TRBV7-3	ASSPGGTSLNEQF